The 31 T cell receptor beta chains listed next were all sequenced from one sample in a study of blood T cell repertoires in COVID-19. The protocol was immunoSEQ multiplex PCR, while the TCRdb copy is restricted to in-frame clones and leaves out a portion. The data contain approximately 270,000 clones, around 90% of them seen just once; the ten biggest clones take up 2% to 2.5%. The sequencing input was peripheral blood. The receptors here all came from a man aged 50 or older with acute or convalescent COVID-19.

V and J are TRBV5-4 and TRBJ1-1, with D possibly TRBD1 on 5 matching bases. The CDR3 contains 17 residues. CDR1 SGHNT and CDR2 YYREEE come from the germline V gene (reference sequence). V gave up 4 bases and J gave up 0 bases, with 19 bases separating them. CDR3 in DNA: TGTGCCAGCAGCCCGGGAGGAAGGGGCGCGGTGAACACTGAAGCTTTCTTT. It translates to CASSPGGRGAVNTEAFF. The full variable domain, rest sourced from reference TRBV5-4 and TRBJ1-1, is ETGVTQSPTHLIKTRGQQVTLRCSSQSGHNTVSWYQQALGQGPQFIFQYYREEENGRGNFPPRFSGLQFPNYSSELNVNALELDDSALYLCASSPGGRGAVNTEAFFGQGTRLTVV.

This chain joins TRBV25-1 and TRBJ2-3; 7 positions match TRBD1. The CDR3 loop spans 16 amino acids. Trimming removed 5 bases from V and 2 bases from J; junction bases left unmatched: 10. The V gene's germline CDR1 is MGHDK and CDR2 SYGVNS. CDR3 residues: CASSWGEGAITDTQYF. The DNA for the CDR3 is TGTGCCAGCAGTTGGGGTGAGGGGGCGATCACAGATACGCAGTATTTT. The variable domain in full, completed from reference TRBV25-1 and TRBJ2-3, reads EADIYQTPRYLVIGTGKKITLECSQTMGHDKMYWYQQDPGMELHLIHYSYGVNSTEKGDLSSESTVSRIRTEHFPLTLESARPSHTSQYLCASSWGEGAITDTQYFGPGTRLTVL.

The J gene is TRBJ2-1, the V gene TRBV24-1; no firm D call. The V end lost 3 bases, the J end lost 4 bases, and 6 bases lay between the germline ends. There are 13 residues in the CDR3. Per the germline V gene, CDR1 is KGHDR and CDR2 is SFDVKD. The CDR3 region is CATSDHRYNEQFF. The CDR3 coding sequence is TGTGCCACCAGTGATCACCGGTACAATGAGCAGTTCTTC.

The chain combines TRBV5-1 with TRBJ2-7; D might be TRBD2 (5 bases). CDR3 length equals 15 residues. V shed 0 bases and J shed 5 bases, with 15 bases lying between them. Per the germline V gene, CDR1 is SGHRS and CDR2 is YFSETQ. CDR3 loop: CASSLGRGLGDEQYF. The DNA of the CDR3 is TGCGCCAGCAGCTTGGGCCGAGGGCTTGGGGACGAGCAGTACTTC.

The gene calls are TRBV4-1 and TRBJ2-1; D remains ambiguous. V lost 3 bases, J lost 0 bases, and 12 bases lay in between. The CDR3 is 16 residues long. Germline V gene data show CDR1 as MGHRA and CDR2 as YSYEKL. The CDR3 nucleotides read TGCGCCAGCAGCCAGAAAGACTGGAGCTCCTACAATGAGCAGTTCTTC. Encoded protein: CASSQKDWSSYNEQFF.

The chain links TRBV10-1 to TRBJ2-1, with 11 positions matching TRBD2. The V and J ends lost 0 bases and 6 bases, in that order; junction bases with no gene match: 7. This CDR3 contains 17 residues. Germline CDR1 is WNHNN and CDR2 is SYGVQD (reference sequence). The CDR3 reads CASSESKLAGDLNEQFF. In nucleotides, the CDR3 is TGCGCCAGCAGTGAGTCGAAACTAGCGGGGGACCTCAATGAGCAGTTCTTC.

V gene TRBV5-1 combines with J gene TRBJ2-5; D remains unclear. Germline values: CDR1 SGHRS, CDR2 YFSETQ. With 2 bases removed from V and 1 base from J, the gap between germline ends came to 9 bases. This CDR3 has 14 amino acids. The CDR3 protein is CASSLTAAQETQYF. CDR3 DNA sequence: TGCGCCAGCAGCTTAACAGCAGCCCAAGAGACCCAGTACTTC.

This chain links TRBV19 with TRBJ1-6, with 9 nucleotides matching TRBD1. V gave up 3 bases and J gave up 7 bases; unmatched junction bases: 7. Per the germline V gene, CDR1 is LNHDA and CDR2 is SQIVND (reference sequence). This CDR3 comprises 16 residues. The CDR3 spells CASSIGMGTGNSPLHF. The CDR3 DNA reads as TGTGCCAGTAGTATTGGGATGGGGACAGGGAATTCACCCCTCCACTTT.

The chain couples TRBV11-3 to TRBJ2-7; perhaps TRBD1 as D (5 bases). The germline V and J ends were trimmed by 5 bases and 6 bases, with 17 bases remaining between them. The CDR3 has 14 amino acids. Germline lookup yields CDR1 SGHNT and CDR2 YENEEA. The CDR3 DNA is TGTGCCAGCAGCCCGGACACCCCAAAAGGCGAGCAGTACTTC. Amino acids: CASSPDTPKGEQYF.

The chain links TRBV2 to TRBJ2-1, with 11 bases that match TRBD2. Germline V gene sequence: CDR1 SNHLY, CDR2 FYNNEI. J gave up 3 bases and V 5 bases, and 3 bases lay outside the gene matches. The CDR3 has 15 amino acids. The CDR3 DNA reads TGTGCCAGCAGTACTAGCGGGGGCGTCTACAATGAGCAGTTCTTC. It codes for CASSTSGGVYNEQFF.

V usage is TRBV19 and J usage is TRBJ2-2, with D possibly TRBD1 on 5 matching bases. Germline loops: CDR1 LNHDA, CDR2 SQIVND (reference sequence). Trimming removed 6 bases from V and 5 bases from J, with 16 bases in between. This CDR3 has 15 amino acids. CDR3 residues: CASRLGGAETGELFF. Here the CDR3 DNA reads TGTGCCAGTAGGTTGGGTGGGGCCGAAACCGGGGAGCTGTTTTTT. The whole variable domain, remainder taken from reference TRBV19 and TRBJ2-2, is DGGITQSPKYLFRKEGQNVTLSCEQNLNHDAMYWYRQDPGQGLRLIYYSQIVNDFQKGDIAEGYSVSREKKESFPLTVTSAQKNPTAFYLCASRLGGAETGELFFGEGSRLTVL.

The chain couples TRBV7-9 to TRBJ2-7, with a possible D match to TRBD1 (5 bases). CDR3 size: 13 residues. Trimming pared 5 bases from V and 5 bases from J, leaving 13 bases between. The germline V gene encodes CDR1 SEHNR and CDR2 FQNEAQ (reference sequence). This CDR3 reads CASSLGRVDEQYF. The CDR3 nucleotides are TGTGCCAGCAGCCTGGGGCGCGTCGACGAGCAGTACTTC.

The rearrangement uses TRBV5-1 and TRBJ2-1, with 14 bases lining up with TRBD2. The V segment lost 6 bases and the J segment 9 bases; nucleotides outside the gene matches: 5. The CDR3 runs to 14 residues. Germline CDR1 SGHRS, CDR2 YFSETQ. CDR3 DNA sequence: TGCGCCAGCAATCCCGGGACTAGCGGGGGTGAGCAGTTCTTC. Amino acids: CASNPGTSGGEQFF. Supplemented by reference TRBV5-1 and TRBJ2-1, the full variable domain reads KAGVTQTPRYLIKTRGQQVTLSCSPISGHRSVSWYQQTPGQGLQFLFEYFSETQRNKGNFPGRFSGRQFSNSRSEMNVSTLELGDSALYLCASNPGTSGGEQFFGPGTRLTVL.

The V gene is TRBV7-2, the J gene TRBJ1-2, with D tentatively TRBD1 (6 bases). Germline CDR1 is SGHTA and CDR2 is FQGNSA. This CDR3 has 13 residues. V shed 3 bases and J shed 8 bases, with 13 bases lying between them. In DNA, the CDR3 is TGTGCCAGCAGCTTCCGAACAGGGTACGGCTACACCTTC. This gives the protein CASSFRTGYGYTF.

This clone was picked up one time. This chain connects TRBV19 to TRBJ1-5; 7 nucleotides agree with TRBD1. This CDR3 contains 17 residues. Trimming cost V 4 bases and J 0 bases; bases outside gene matches: 9. The germline V gene has CDR1 LNHDA and CDR2 SQIVND (reference sequence). The CDR3 DNA reads TGTGCCAGTAGTACCCGACAGGGAAGATATAGCAATCAGCCCCAGCATTTT. Its translation is CASSTRQGRYSNQPQHF. Together with reference TRBV19 and TRBJ1-5, the CDR3 gives the full variable domain: DGGITQSPKYLFRKEGQNVTLSCEQNLNHDAMYWYRQDPGQGLRLIYYSQIVNDFQKGDIAEGYSVSREKKESFPLTVTSAQKNPTAFYLCASSTRQGRYSNQPQHFGDGTRLSIL.

The chain has TRBV13 and TRBJ1-2, with D perhaps TRBD1 (6 bases). The CDR3 loop spans 13 amino acids. V shed 1 base and J shed 7 bases, with 10 bases lying between them. Germline V gene data show CDR1 as PRHDT and CDR2 as FYEKMQ (reference sequence). The DNA for the CDR3 is TGTGCCAGCAGCTTAGTAGCCAGGGGTGGCTACACCTTC. This encodes CASSLVARGGYTF.

This clone was recorded once. The rearrangement links TRBV4-2 to TRBJ1-5, with D hard to call. The CDR3 covers 13 residues. V was cut by 4 bases and J by 0 bases, with 4 bases left in between. Germline CDR1 is LGHNA and CDR2 is YNFKEQ. The CDR3: CASSRDSNQPQHF. The CDR3 nucleotides read TGTGCCAGCAGCCGCGATAGCAATCAGCCCCAGCATTTT.

This clone was recorded only once. The same CDR3 also results from other DNA sequences found in this sample. The V and J genes are TRBV28 and TRBJ1-1; D unclear. The germline CDR1 and CDR2 sequences are MDHEN and SYDVKM. This CDR3 is built from 11 residues. Trimming removed 4 bases from V and 5 bases from J, with 5 bases in between. The CDR3, as DNA: TGTGCCAGCAGTTCCGGGACTGAAGCTTTCTTT. It translates to CASSSGTEAFF.

This clone was observed a single time. This chain links TRBV21-1 with TRBJ1-5. TRBV21-1 is a pseudogene. The length of the CDR3 is 14 residues. In nucleotides, the CDR3 is TGTGCCAGCAGCAAGCGCTGGAGATATCAGCCCCAGCATTTT. Translating gives CASSKRWRYQPQHF.

The rearrangement joins TRBV25-1 to TRBJ1-1; 10 positions match TRBD1. V shed 3 bases and J 6 bases; nucleotides not matched to a gene: 4. Germline assignment: CDR1 MGHDK and CDR2 SYGVNS. The CDR3 spans 14 residues. CDR3 residues: CASSDLGTGAEAFF. For the CDR3, the DNA is TGTGCCAGCAGTGACCTCGGGACAGGGGCTGAAGCTTTCTTT.

The V gene is TRBV11-3, the J gene TRBJ1-1; 7 bases line up with TRBD1. V trimming: 5 bases; J trimming: 3 bases; junction bases outside the gene matches: 6. Germline CDR1 is SGHNT and CDR2 is YENEEA. The CDR3 has 14 amino acids. The CDR3 coding sequence is TGTGCCAGCAGCCAGAATACAGGGGACACTGAAGCTTTCTTT. It yields the protein CASSQNTGDTEAFF.

This chain uses TRBV5-1 with TRBJ2-7; D is undetermined. The CDR3 has 13 residues. Germline V gene lookup returns CDR1 SGHRS and CDR2 YFSETQ. V lost 0 bases to trimming and J lost 4 bases, with 8 bases between them. Here the CDR3 DNA reads TGCGCCAGCAGCTTGGAATCAGATTACGAGCAGTACTTC. It codes for CASSLESDYEQYF.

The chain joins TRBV2 to TRBJ2-7; TRBD1 matches 8 bases. Per the germline V gene, CDR1 is SNHLY and CDR2 is FYNNEI. The CDR3 totals 17 residues. The J segment lost 0 bases and the V segment lost 4 bases, leaving 11 bases of the junction unmatched. The CDR3 region is CASSGKGQASSSYEQYF. DNA of the CDR3: TGTGCCAGCAGTGGAAAGGGACAGGCTAGCTCCTCCTACGAGCAGTACTTC.

The chain employs TRBV5-1 and TRBJ2-5; 9 bases agree with TRBD2. This CDR3 comprises 19 residues. The V gene's germline CDR1 is SGHRS and CDR2 YFSETQ. The trim removed 3 bases at V and 0 bases at J, leaving 15 bases unmatched. The CDR3: CASSSLSGTSSSYQETQYF. The CDR3 DNA is TGCGCCAGCAGCTCCCTTTCCGGGACTAGCAGTTCGTACCAAGAGACCCAGTACTTC.

The CDR3: CASSPRTGDRYEQYF. The CDR3 DNA is TGTGCCAGTAGCCCGAGGACAGGGGATAGGTACGAGCAGTACTTC. The chain combines TRBV19 with TRBJ2-7; 9 bases align to TRBD1. Germline CDR1 is LNHDA and CDR2 is SQIVND (reference sequence). J lost 4 bases, V lost 6 bases, and 10 bases had no gene match. The CDR3 contains 15 residues.

The rearrangement links TRBV6-2 or TRBV6-3 to TRBJ2-1; weak D call: TRBD1 (5 bases). CDR1 MNHEY and CDR2 SVGEGT come from the germline V gene. Trimming took 5 bases from V and 6 from J, leaving 11 bases between them. The CDR3 has 13 residues. The CDR3 protein is CASSQTGSNEQFF. Here the CDR3 DNA reads TGTGCCAGCAGTCAAACAGGCTCCAATGAGCAGTTCTTC.

This chain joins TRBV14 and TRBJ1-2; TRBD1 might be the D (6 bases). Germline CDR1 and CDR2: SGHDN and FVKESK. The CDR3 is 15 residues long. The V end lost 0 bases, the J end lost 4 bases, and 12 bases lay between the germline ends. Written as DNA, the CDR3 is TGTGCCAGCAGCCAAGAAGTACGGGGGGCCTATGGCTACACCTTC. Amino acids: CASSQEVRGAYGYTF.

The V call is TRBV5-1, the J call TRBJ2-2; a weak D match, TRBD2 (5 bases). CDR1 and CDR2 from the germline V gene are SGHRS and YFSETQ. Trimming removed 0 bases at V and 4 bases at J, with 16 bases between. This CDR3 region has 17 residues. CDR3 sequence: CASSLDVTGMVTGELFF. The CDR3 coding sequence is TGCGCCAGCAGCTTGGATGTGACGGGGATGGTCACCGGGGAGCTGTTTTTT.

This chain uses TRBV27 with TRBJ2-7; possibly TRBD1 for D (5 bases). V lost 3 bases to trimming and J lost 4 bases, with 13 bases between them. Germline CDR1 reads MNHEY; CDR2 reads SMNVEV (reference sequence). The CDR3 contains 14 residues. The DNA of the CDR3 is TGTGCCAGCAGTTTTACAGGACCTTCTTACGAGCAGTACTTC. Protein product: CASSFTGPSYEQYF.

The rearrangement uses TRBV19 and TRBJ1-1, with TRBD1 identical over 7 bases. The CDR3 sequence is 13 residues long. Germline V gene data show CDR1 as LNHDA and CDR2 as SQIVND (reference sequence). The ends lost 4 bases at V and 5 bases at J; junction bases unmatched: 4. The CDR3 spells CASSSHRGTEAFF. The CDR3 nucleotides are TGTGCCAGTAGTAGCCACAGGGGTACTGAAGCTTTCTTT.

The V and J genes are TRBV9 and TRBJ1-4, with D hard to call. From germline, CDR1 is SGDLS and CDR2 YYNGEE. The CDR3 length is 16 residues. V lost 0 bases, J lost 2 bases, and 11 bases lay in between. The CDR3 reads CASSVDAFPTNEKLFF. CDR3 in DNA: TGTGCCAGCAGCGTAGATGCGTTCCCCACTAATGAAAAACTGTTTTTT.